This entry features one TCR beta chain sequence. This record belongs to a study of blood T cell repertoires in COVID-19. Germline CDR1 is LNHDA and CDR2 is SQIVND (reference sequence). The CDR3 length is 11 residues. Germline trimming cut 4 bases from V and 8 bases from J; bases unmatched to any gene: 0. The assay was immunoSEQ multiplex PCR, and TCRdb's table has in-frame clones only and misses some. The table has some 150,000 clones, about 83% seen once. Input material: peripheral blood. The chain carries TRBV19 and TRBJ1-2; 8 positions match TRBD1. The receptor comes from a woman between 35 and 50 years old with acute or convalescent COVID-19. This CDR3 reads CASSRDRGYTF. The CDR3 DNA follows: TGTGCCAGTAGTAGGGACAGGGGCTACACCTTC.